This T cell receptor (beta chain) was captured by sequencing in a study of regulatory T cells in long-lasting Graves disease. To make TCR beta libraries, researchers used iRepertoire HTBI primers and Arm-PCR of CDR3 regions. Via MiXCR, TCRdb re-called the multiplex PCR reads, giving one row per CDR3 protein. Of roughly 700,000 distinct CDR3 sequences listed, around 30% are singletons. This CDR3 has 15 amino acids. The V segment lost 6 bases and the J segment 0 bases; nucleotides outside the gene matches: 4. Germline V CDR1 and CDR2: MNHEY, SMNVEV (reference sequence). As for time point: persistent/refractory GD, antithyroid drugs over 5 years with positive TRAb. The TCR library was prepared using RNA isolated from PBMCs. This clonotype was seen more than once but under ten times.

This chain connects TRBV27 to TRBJ1-2, with 10 bases lining up with TRBD1. The sample consisted of peripheral blood mononuclear cells (PBMCs), taken when the disease was refractory, from a patient treated with antithyroid drugs. The receptor comes from a female donor with Graves disease. The CDR3 spells CASSTTGGANYGYTF. CDR3 nucleotide sequence: TGTGCCAGCAGCACGACAGGGGGCGCTAACTATGGCTACACCTTC.